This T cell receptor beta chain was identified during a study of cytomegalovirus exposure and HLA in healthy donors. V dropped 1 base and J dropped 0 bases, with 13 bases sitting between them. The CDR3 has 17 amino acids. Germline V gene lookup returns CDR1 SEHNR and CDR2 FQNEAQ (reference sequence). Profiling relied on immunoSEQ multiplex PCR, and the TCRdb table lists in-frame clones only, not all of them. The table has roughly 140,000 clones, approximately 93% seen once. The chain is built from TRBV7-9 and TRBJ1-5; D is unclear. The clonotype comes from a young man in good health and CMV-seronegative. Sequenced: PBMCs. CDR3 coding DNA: TGTGCCAGCAGCTTAGGCCAGGACTTATATAGCAATCAGCCCCAGCATTTT. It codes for CASSLGQDLYSNQPQHF.